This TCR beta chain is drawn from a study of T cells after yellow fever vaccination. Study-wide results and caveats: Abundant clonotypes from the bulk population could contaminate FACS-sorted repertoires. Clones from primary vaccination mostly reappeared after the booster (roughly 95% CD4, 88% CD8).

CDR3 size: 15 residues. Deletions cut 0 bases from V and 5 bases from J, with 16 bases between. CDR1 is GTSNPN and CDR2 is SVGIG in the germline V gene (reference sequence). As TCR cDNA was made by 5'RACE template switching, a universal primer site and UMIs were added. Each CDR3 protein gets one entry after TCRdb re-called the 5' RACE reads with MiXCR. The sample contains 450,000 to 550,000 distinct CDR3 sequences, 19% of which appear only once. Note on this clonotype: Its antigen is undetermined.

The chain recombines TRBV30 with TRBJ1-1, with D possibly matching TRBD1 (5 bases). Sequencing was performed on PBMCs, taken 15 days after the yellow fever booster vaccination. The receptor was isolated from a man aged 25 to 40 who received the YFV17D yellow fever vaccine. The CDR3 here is CAWSVGGGASTEAFF. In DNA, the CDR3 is TGTGCCTGGAGTGTGGGTGGAGGGGCGAGTACTGAAGCTTTCTTT.